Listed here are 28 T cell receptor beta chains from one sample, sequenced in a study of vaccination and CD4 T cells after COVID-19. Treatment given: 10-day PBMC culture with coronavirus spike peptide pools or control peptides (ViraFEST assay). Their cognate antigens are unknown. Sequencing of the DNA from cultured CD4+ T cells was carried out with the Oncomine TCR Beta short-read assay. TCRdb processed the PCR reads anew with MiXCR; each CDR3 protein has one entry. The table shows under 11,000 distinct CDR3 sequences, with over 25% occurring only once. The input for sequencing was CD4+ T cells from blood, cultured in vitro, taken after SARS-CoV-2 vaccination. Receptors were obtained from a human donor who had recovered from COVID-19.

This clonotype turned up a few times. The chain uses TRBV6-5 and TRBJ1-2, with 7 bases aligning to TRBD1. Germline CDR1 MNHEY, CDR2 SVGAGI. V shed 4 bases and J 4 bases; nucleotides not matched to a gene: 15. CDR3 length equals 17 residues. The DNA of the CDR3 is TGTGCCAGCAGTTTCAAAAGGACAGGCGCAATATCCTATGGCTACACCTTC. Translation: CASSFKRTGAISYGYTF.

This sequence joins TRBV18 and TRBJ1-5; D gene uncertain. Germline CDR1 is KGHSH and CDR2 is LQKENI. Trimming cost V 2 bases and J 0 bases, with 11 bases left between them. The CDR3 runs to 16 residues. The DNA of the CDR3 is TGTGCCAGCTCACCAACTGGACGGTATAGCAATCAGCCCCAGCATTTT. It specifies CASSPTGRYSNQPQHF.

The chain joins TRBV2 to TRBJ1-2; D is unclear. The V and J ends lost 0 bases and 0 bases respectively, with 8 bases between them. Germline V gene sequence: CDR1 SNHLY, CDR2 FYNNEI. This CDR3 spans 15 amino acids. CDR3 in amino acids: CASSEAAAANYGYTF. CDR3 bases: TGTGCCAGCAGTGAAGCAGCAGCAGCTAACTATGGCTACACCTTC.

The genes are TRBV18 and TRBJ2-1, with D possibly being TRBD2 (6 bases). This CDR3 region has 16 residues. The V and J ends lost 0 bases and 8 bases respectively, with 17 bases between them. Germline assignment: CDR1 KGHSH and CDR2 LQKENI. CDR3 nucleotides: TGTGCCAGCTCACCACCGGGGGGAGCCCCGGGGGATGAGCAGTTCTTC. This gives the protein CASSPPGGAPGDEQFF.

CDR3 DNA sequence: TGCAGTGCTAGGGGCGGGTCGAATCAGCCCCAGCATTTT. This codes for CSARGGSNQPQHF. This sequence joins TRBV20-1 and TRBJ1-5; D unclear. Deletions cut 3 bases from V and 4 bases from J, with 10 bases between. CDR1 is DFQATT and CDR2 is SNEGSKA in the germline V gene (reference sequence). There are 13 residues in the CDR3.

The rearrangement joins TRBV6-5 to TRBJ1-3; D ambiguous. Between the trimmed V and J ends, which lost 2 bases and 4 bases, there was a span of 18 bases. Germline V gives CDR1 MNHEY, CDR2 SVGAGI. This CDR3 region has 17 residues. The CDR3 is CASSYARQSGSGNTIYF. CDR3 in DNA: TGTGCCAGCAGTTACGCACGCCAGTCGGGGTCCGGAAACACCATATATTTT.

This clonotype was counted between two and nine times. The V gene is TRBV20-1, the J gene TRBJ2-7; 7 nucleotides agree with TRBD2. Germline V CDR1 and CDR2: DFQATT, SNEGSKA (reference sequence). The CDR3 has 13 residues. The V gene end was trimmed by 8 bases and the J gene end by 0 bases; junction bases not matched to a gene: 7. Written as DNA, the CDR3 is TGCAGTCTAATCAGGGAGGGCTCCTACGAGCAGTACTTC. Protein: CSLIREGSYEQYF.

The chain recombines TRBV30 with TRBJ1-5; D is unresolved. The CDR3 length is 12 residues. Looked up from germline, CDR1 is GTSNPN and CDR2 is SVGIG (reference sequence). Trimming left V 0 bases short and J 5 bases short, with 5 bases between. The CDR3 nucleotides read TGTGCCTGGAGTGTACGGGATCAGCCCCAGCATTTT. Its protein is CAWSVRDQPQHF. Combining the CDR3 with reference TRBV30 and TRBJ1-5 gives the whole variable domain SQTIHQWPATLVQPVGSPLSLECTVEGTSNPNLYWYRQAAGRGLQLLFYSVGIGQISSEVPQNLSASRPQDRQFILSSKKLLLSDSGFYLCAWSVRDQPQHFGDGTRLSIL.

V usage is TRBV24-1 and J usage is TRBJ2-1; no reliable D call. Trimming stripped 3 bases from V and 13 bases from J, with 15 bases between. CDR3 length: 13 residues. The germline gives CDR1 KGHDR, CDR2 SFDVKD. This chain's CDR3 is CATSDLLQQNQFF. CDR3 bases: TGTGCCACCAGTGATCTATTACAGCAGAACCAGTTCTTC.

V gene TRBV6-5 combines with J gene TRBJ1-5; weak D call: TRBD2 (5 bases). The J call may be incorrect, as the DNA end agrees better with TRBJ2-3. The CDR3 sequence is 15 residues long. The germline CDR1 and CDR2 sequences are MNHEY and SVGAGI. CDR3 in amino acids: CASSFIVGRDQPQYF. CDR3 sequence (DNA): TGTGCCAGCAGTTTTATAGTTGGACGGGATCAGCCCCAGTATTTT.

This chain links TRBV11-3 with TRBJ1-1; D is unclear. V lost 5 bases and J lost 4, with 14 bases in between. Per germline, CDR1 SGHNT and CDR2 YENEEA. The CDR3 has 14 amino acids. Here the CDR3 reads CASSRGGLSTEAFF. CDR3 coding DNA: TGTGCCAGCAGCCGGGGAGGGTTGTCCACTGAAGCTTTCTTT.

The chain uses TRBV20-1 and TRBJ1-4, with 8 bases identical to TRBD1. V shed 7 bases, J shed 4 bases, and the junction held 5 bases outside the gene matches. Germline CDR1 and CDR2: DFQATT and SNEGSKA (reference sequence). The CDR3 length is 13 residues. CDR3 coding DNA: TGCAGTGTCGGGACAGGATTTAATGAAAAACTGTTTTTT. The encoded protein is CSVGTGFNEKLFF.

This CDR3 is CASSFGQGASVIAFF. The CDR3, as DNA: TGTGCCAGCAGCTTTGGGCAGGGGGCGTCGGTGATAGCTTTCTTT. The chain couples TRBV7-9 to TRBJ1-1; TRBD1 aligns across 8 bases. The J segment lost 10 bases and the V segment lost 3 bases, leaving 13 bases of the junction unmatched. CDR1 and CDR2 (germline): SEHNR, FQNEAQ (reference sequence). The CDR3 extends over 15 amino acids.

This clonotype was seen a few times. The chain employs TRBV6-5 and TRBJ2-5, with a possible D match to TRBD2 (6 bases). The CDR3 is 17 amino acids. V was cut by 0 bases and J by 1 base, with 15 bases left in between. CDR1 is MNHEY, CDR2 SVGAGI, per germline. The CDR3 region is CASSYSGQAGGQETQYF. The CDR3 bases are TGTGCCAGCAGTTACTCGGGGCAGGCCGGGGGCCAAGAGACCCAGTACTTC.

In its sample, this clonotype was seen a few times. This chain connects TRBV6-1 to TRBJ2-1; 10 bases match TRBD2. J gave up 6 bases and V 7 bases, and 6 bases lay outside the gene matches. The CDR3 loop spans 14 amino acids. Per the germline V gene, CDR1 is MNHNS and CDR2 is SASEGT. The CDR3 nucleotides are TGTGCCAGCACCGCCACTAGCGGGATCAATGAGCAGTTCTTC. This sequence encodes CASTATSGINEQFF.

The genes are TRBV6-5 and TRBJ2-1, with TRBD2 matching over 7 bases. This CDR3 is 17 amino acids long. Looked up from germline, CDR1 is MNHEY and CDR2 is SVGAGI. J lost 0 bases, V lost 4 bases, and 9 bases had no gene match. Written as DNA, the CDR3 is TGTGCCAGCAGTTCCCTCGGGAGCGGGGTCTCCTACAATGAGCAGTTCTTC. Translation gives CASSSLGSGVSYNEQFF.

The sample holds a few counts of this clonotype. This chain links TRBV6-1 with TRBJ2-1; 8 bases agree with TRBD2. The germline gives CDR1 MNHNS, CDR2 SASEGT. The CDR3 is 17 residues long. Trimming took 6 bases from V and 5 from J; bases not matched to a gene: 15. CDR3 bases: TGTGCCAGCAGCCGTACGGCAGCGGGAGTATTCAACAATGAGCAGTTCTTC. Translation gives CASSRTAAGVFNNEQFF.

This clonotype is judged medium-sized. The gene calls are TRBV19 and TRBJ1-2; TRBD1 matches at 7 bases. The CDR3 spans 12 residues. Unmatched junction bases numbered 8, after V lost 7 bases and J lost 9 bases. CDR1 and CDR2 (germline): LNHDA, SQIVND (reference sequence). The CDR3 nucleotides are TGTGCCAGTACGGACAGGACCATTCGCTACACCTTC. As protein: CASTDRTIRYTF.

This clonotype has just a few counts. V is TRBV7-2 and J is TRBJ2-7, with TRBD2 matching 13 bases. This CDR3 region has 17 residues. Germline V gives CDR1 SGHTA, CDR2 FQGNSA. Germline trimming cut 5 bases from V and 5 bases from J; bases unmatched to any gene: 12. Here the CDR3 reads CASSDQVLTSGRNEQYF. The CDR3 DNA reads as TGTGCCAGCAGCGACCAGGTTTTGACTAGCGGGAGGAACGAGCAGTACTTC.

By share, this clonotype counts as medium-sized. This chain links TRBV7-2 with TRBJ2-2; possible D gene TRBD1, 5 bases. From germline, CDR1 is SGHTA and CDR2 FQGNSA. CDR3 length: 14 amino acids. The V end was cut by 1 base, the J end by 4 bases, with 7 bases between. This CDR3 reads CASSLGTTTGELFF. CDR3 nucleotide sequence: TGTGCCAGCAGCTTAGGGACAACCACCGGGGAGCTGTTTTTT.

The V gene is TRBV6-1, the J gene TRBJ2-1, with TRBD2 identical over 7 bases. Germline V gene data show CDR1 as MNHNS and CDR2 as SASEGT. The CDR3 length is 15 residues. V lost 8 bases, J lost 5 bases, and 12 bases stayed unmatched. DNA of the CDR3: TGTGCCAGCCGGAGGGAGGGCCTATCTAACAATGAGCAGTTCTTC. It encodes CASRREGLSNNEQFF.

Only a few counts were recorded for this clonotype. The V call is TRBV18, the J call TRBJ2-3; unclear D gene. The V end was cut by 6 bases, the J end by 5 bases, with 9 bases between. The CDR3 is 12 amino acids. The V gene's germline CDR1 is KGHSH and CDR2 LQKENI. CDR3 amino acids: CASSPRRDTQYF. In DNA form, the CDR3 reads TGTGCCAGCTCGCCTCGGAGAGATACGCAGTATTTT.

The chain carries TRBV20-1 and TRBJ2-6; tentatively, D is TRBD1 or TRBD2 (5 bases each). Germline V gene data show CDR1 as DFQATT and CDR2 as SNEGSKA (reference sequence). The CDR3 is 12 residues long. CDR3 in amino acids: CPRGSGANVLTF. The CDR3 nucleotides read TGCCCGAGGGGATCAGGGGCCAACGTCCTGACTTTC.

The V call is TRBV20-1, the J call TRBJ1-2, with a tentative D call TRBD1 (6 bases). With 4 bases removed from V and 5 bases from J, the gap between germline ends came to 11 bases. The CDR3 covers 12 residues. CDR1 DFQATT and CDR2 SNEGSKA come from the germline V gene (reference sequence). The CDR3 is CSAIQGRYGYTF. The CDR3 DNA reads TGCAGTGCTATACAGGGAAGGTATGGCTACACCTTC.

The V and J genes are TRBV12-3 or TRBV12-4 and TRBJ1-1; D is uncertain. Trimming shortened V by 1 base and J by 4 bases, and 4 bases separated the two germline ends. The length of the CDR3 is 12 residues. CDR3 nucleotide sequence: TGTGCCAGCAGTTTAGGGGTCACTGAAGCTTTCTTT. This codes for CASSLGVTEAFF.

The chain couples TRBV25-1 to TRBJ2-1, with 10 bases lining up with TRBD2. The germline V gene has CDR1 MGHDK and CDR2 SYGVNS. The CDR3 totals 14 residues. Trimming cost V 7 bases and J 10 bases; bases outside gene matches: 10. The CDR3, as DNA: TGTGCCAGCAAGAACCAGCGGGAGGGGAGGGAGCAGTTCTTC. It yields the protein CASKNQREGREQFF.

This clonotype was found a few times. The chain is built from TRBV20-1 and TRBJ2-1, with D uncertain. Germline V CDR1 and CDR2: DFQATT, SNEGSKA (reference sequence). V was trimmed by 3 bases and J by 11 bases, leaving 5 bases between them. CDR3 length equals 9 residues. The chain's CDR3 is CSASPKQFF. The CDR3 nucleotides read TGCAGTGCTAGCCCAAAGCAGTTCTTC.

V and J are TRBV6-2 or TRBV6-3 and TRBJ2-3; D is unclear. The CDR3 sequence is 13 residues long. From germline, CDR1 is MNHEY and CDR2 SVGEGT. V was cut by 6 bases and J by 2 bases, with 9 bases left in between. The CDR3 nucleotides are TGTGCCAGCAGGTCCCACAACACAGATACGCAGTATTTT. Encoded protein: CASRSHNTDTQYF.